This TCR beta chain stems from a study of blood T cell repertoires in COVID-19. About the research overall: T cells, B-cell-depleted T cells, or PBMCs supplied cDNA or gDNA.

How the authors handled the data: Estimated nucleated cell counts came from reference gene primer amplification. The method was immunoSEQ multiplex PCR; TCRdb's version includes in-frame clones alone and lacks a portion of them. V, J and clone size are taken as reported in that table, and D and trimming were inferred from the DNA itself. The top ten clones hold approximately 12% of a sample with about 190,000 clones, about 81% of them seen once. The CDR3 loop spans 11 amino acids. The V end was cut by 8 bases, the J end by 8 bases, with 12 bases between. Per germline, CDR1 MNHEY and CDR2 SVGAGI. The Seattle patients, enrolled during active infection, were followed longitudinally.

Sequenced sample: peripheral blood. The TCR originated in a woman of 80 years or more with COVID-19, enrolled during active disease. This chain joins TRBV6-5 and TRBJ1-2, with D possibly TRBD1 on 6 matching bases. CDR3 sequence (DNA): TGTGCCAGCCGACACAGGGAAGGCTACACCTTC. Its protein is CASRHREGYTF.